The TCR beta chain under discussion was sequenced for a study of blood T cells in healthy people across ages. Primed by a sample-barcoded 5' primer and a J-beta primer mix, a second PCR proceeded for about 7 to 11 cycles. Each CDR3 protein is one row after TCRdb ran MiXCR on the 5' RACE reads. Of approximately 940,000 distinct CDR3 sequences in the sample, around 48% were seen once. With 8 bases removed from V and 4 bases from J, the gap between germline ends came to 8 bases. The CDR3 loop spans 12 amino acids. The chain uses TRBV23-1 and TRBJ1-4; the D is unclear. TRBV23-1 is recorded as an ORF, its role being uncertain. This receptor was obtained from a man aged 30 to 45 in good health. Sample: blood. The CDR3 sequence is CASGGFNEKLFF. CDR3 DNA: TGCGCCAGCGGAGGATTTAATGAAAAACTGTTTTTT.